This T cell receptor beta chain appears in the sequencing data of a study of blood T cell repertoires in COVID-19. The method was immunoSEQ multiplex PCR; TCRdb's version includes in-frame clones alone and lacks a portion of them. The table has about 150,000 clones, 75% to 90% seen once; the top ten hold more than 14%. The ends were cut back, 5 bases at V and 0 bases at J, with 8 bases in the middle. This CDR3 spans 14 amino acids. CDR1 is SEHNR, CDR2 FQNEAQ, per germline (reference sequence). The sequence came from a woman between 40 and 55 years old with acute or convalescent COVID-19. V is TRBV7-9 and J is TRBJ1-3, with D unresolved. The sequenced sample was peripheral blood. The CDR3 here is CASSPTFSGNTIYF. The CDR3 nucleotides are TGTGCCAGCAGCCCGACATTCTCTGGAAACACCATATATTTT. Full variable domain (remainder filled in from reference TRBV7-9 and TRBJ1-3): DTGVSQNPRHKITKRGQNVTFRCDPISEHNRLYWYRQTLGQGPEFLTYFQNEAQLEKSRLLSDRFSAERPKGSFSTLEIQRTEQGDSAMYLCASSPTFSGNTIYFGEGSWLTVV.